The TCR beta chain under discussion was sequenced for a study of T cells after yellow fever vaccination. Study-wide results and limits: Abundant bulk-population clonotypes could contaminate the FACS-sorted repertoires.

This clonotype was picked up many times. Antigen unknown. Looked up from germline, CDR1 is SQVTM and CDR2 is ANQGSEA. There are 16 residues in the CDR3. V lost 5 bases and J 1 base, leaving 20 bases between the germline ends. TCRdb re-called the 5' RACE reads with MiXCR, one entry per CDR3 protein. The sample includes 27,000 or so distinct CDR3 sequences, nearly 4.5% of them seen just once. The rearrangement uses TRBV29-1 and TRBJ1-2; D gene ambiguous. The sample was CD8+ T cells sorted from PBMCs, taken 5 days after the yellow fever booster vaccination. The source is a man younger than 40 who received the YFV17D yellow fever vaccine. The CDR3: CSVNGDTSSFNYGYTF. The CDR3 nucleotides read TGCAGCGTTAATGGAGACACGTCCAGTTTTAACTATGGCTACACCTTC.